This T cell receptor (beta chain) was sequenced in a study of post-analysis software for immune sequencing data. Whole-study context: The disease courses spanned relapsing-remitting, secondary progressive and progressive-relapsing forms of multiple sclerosis.

Concerning this clonotype: Its antigen is unknown.

Germline values: CDR1 KGHDR, CDR2 SFDVKD. V shed 6 bases and J 11 bases; nucleotides not matched to a gene: 16. This CDR3 comprises 15 residues. Prepared libraries of TCR beta cDNA carried unique molecular identifiers. TCRdb called the PCR reads again in MiXCR, with one record for every CDR3 protein. The table has 350,000 to 450,000 distinct CDR3 sequences, 30% to 45% seen once. Study outcomes and limitations: Compared with controls, patients had more of five TRBV segments, including TRBV5-6, TRBV5-1 and TRBV20-1.

Sequenced input: blood. V is TRBV24-1 and J is TRBJ2-5, with 8 bases matching TRBD2. The sequence was obtained from a girl aged 2 to 10 with multiple sclerosis. The CDR3 here is CATSSSGRPTYVQYF. The CDR3 DNA is TGTGCCACCAGTTCCAGCGGGAGACCAACCTACGTGCAGTACTTC.